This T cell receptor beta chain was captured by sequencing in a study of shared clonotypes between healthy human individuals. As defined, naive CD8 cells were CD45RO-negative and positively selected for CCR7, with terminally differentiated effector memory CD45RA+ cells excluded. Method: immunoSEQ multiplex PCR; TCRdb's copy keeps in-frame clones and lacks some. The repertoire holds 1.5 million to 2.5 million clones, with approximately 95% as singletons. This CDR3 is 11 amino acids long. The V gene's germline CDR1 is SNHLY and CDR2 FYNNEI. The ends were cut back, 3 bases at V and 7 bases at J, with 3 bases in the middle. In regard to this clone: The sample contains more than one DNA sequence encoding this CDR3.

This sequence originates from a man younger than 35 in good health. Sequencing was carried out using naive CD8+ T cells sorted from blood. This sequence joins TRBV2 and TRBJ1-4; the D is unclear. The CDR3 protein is CASSDGEKLFF. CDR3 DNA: TGTGCCAGCAGTGACGGTGAAAAACTGTTTTTT.